This T cell receptor (beta chain) was sequenced for a study of OX40 agonist ivuxolimab in advanced cancers. Study overall: A diagnosis of hepatocellular carcinoma, melanoma, renal cell or head and neck cancer was present in dose-escalation patients. Averaging about 60 years in age, with a range of roughly 23 to 80, the cohort was around 87% male. Study results and limitations: Among the lowest peripheral clonal expansion occurred in 0.1-3.0 mg/kg partial responders.

This CDR3 comprises 13 residues. Clones were read by immunoSEQ multiplex PCR, and TCRdb kept only the in-frame ones, dropping some. The table lists about 22,000 clones, more than 75% of them singletons. To note about this clone: The antigen is not known.

The source of this sequence is an adult with an advanced solid tumor such as melanoma, head and neck, liver or kidney cancer. This rearrangement joins TRBV7-5 to TRBJ2-7; the table's D call of TRBD2 was not tested on the DNA. TRBV7-5 is recorded as a pseudogene. The specimen comprised CD4+ or CD8+ T cells sorted from blood, sampled in a trial of the OX40 agonist ivuxolimab. The CDR3 is CARSPSGRAIQYF. In nucleotides, the CDR3 is TGTGCCAGAAGCCCTAGCGGGAGGGCAATACAGTACTTC.